Each of the 7 T cell receptor beta chains below was sequenced from the same sample in a study of blood T cell repertoires in COVID-19. Clones were read by immunoSEQ multiplex PCR, and TCRdb kept only the in-frame ones, dropping some. The sample consists of about 58,000 clones, 75% to 90% of them appearing once. Sequencing used peripheral blood. The receptors derive from a woman aged 55-69 years with active COVID-19.

The chain is built from TRBV7-9 and TRBJ1-6; D is ambiguous. Germline CDR1 is SEHNR and CDR2 is FQNEAQ (reference sequence). The CDR3 is made up of 17 amino acids. Trimming pared 5 bases from V and 6 bases from J, leaving 20 bases between. The CDR3 sequence is CASSASPGAEVNSPLHF. CDR3 in DNA: TGTGCCAGCAGCGCCAGTCCGGGAGCCGAGGTTAATTCACCCCTCCACTTT.

The chain joins TRBV7-2 to TRBJ2-2; 7 nucleotides agree with TRBD1. This CDR3 has 15 residues. Per germline, CDR1 SGHTA and CDR2 FQGNSA. J gave up 5 bases and V 4 bases, and 7 bases lay outside the gene matches. CDR3 DNA: TGTGCCAGCAGCTCTGACAGGGCTCGGACCGGGGAGCTGTTTTTT. Protein: CASSSDRARTGELFF.

The chain couples TRBV18 to TRBJ2-3; D gene ambiguous. Trimming took 3 bases from V and 0 from J, leaving 10 bases between them. The CDR3 extends over 15 amino acids. CDR1 KGHSH and CDR2 LQKENI come from the germline V gene. The CDR3 protein is CASSPFRTSTDTQYF. The CDR3 nucleotides are TGTGCCAGCTCACCGTTTCGCACTAGCACAGATACGCAGTATTTT.

J is TRBJ1-2 and V is TRBV5-8; D perhaps matches TRBD1 (5 bases). The V and J ends lost 2 bases and 6 bases respectively, with 17 bases between them. CDR3 length: 15 amino acids. In germline, CDR1 is SGHTS, CDR2 YDEGEE. The CDR3 coding sequence is TGTGCCAGCAGCTTTATGGGTCAGGGCTTGGATGGCTACACCTTC. It translates to CASSFMGQGLDGYTF.

The rearrangement links TRBV5-4 to TRBJ1-1; TRBD1 aligns across 8 bases. Per the germline V gene, CDR1 is SGHNT and CDR2 is YYREEE (reference sequence). The CDR3 extends over 16 amino acids. With V trimmed by 5 bases and J by 1 base, 10 bases remained unmatched. The DNA of the CDR3 is TGTGCCAGCAGGTCGACAGGGGCCGCAGAGAACACTGAAGCTTTCTTT. This codes for CASRSTGAAENTEAFF. Using reference TRBV5-4 and TRBJ1-1 for the parts outside the CDR3, the full variable domain is ETGVTQSPTHLIKTRGQQVTLRCSSQSGHNTVSWYQQALGQGPQFIFQYYREEENGRGNFPPRFSGLQFPNYSSELNVNALELDDSALYLCASRSTGAAENTEAFFGQGTRLTVV.

This clone was detected once. Here the CDR3 DNA reads TGTGCCAGCAGCCAAGGGCCGGGGGAGGATACGCAGTATTTT. Its translation: CASSQGPGEDTQYF. The chain joins TRBV4-2 to TRBJ2-3; D possibly corresponds to TRBD2 (6 bases). This CDR3 spans 14 amino acids. V lost 1 base to trimming and J lost 6 bases, with 11 bases between them. CDR1 is LGHNA and CDR2 is YNFKEQ in the germline V gene.

The V gene is TRBV7-2, the J gene TRBJ2-7; 13 nucleotides line up with TRBD2. Germline CDR1 SGHTA, CDR2 FQGNSA. V gave up 5 bases and J gave up 7 bases; unmatched junction bases: 11. This CDR3 spans 16 amino acids. The CDR3 bases are TGTGCCAGCAGCCCCCGAGGACTAGCGGGGGAAGGAGAGCAGTACTTC. As protein: CASSPRGLAGEGEQYF.